This T cell receptor beta chain was recovered during a study of cytomegalovirus exposure and HLA in healthy donors. Findings and limits, study-wide: Analysis performed later found more than 15,000 TCR beta sequences associated with HLA alleles at 0.05 false discovery rate. Segments of the TCR beta V type were, in most cases, productive about 90% or about 30% of the time in an earlier analysis.

13 Jbeta primers and 60 Vbeta primers were used for the PCR. The method was immunoSEQ multiplex PCR; TCRdb's version includes in-frame clones alone and lacks a portion of them. The table records some 140,000 clones, approximately 69% of them present only once. This clone showed up just a few times. Its antigen is still unknown. V shed 5 bases and J shed 2 bases, with 11 bases lying between them. The germline CDR1 and CDR2 sequences are MNHEY and SVGAGI. The CDR3 totals 14 residues. V usage is TRBV6-5 and J usage is TRBJ2-3; D is unresolved. The TCR comes from a man aged 30 to 39 in good health and CMV-seronegative. The material sequenced was PBMCs. This CDR3 reads CASSRIGATDTQYF. The CDR3 DNA is TGTGCCAGCAGTCGCATCGGTGCCACAGATACGCAGTATTTT.